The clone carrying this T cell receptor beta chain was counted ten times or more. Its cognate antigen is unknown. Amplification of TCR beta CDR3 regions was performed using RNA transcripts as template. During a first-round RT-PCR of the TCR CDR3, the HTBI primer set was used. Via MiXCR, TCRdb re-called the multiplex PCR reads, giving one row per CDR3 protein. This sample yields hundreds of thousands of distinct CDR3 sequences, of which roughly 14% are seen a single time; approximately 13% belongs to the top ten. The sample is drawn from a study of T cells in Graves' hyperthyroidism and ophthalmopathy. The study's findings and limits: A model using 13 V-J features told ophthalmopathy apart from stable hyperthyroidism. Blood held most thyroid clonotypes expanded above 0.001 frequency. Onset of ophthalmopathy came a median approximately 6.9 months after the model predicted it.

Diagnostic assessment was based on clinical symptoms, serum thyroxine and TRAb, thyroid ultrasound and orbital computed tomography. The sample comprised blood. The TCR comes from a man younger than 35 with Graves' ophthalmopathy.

The CDR3, as DNA: TGTGCCAGCAATAAGTTAACGGGAATCACAGATACGCAGTATTTT. Residues: CASNKLTGITDTQYF. V and J are TRBV6-1 and TRBJ2-3; the D gene is possibly TRBD2 (5 bases). V lost 7 bases, J lost 2 bases, and 16 bases lay in between. The CDR3 has 15 residues. Germline V lookup: CDR1 MNHNS, CDR2 SASEGT.